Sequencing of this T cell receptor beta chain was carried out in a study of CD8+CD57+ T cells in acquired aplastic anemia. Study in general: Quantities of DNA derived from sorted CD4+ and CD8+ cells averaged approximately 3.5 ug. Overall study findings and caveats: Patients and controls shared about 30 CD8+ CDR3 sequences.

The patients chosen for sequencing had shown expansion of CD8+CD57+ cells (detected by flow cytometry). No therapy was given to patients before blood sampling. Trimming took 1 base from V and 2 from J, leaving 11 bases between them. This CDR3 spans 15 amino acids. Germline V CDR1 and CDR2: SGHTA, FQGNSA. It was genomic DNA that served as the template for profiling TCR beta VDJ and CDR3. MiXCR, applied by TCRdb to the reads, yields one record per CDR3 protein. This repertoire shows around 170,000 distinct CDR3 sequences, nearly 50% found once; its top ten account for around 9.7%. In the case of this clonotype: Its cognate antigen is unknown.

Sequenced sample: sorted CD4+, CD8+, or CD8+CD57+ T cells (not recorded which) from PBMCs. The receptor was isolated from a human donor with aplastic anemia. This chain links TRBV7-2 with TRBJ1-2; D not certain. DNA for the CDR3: TGTGCCAGCAGCTTAGGGCTGGGCGAGAACTATGGCTACACCTTC. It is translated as CASSLGLGENYGYTF.